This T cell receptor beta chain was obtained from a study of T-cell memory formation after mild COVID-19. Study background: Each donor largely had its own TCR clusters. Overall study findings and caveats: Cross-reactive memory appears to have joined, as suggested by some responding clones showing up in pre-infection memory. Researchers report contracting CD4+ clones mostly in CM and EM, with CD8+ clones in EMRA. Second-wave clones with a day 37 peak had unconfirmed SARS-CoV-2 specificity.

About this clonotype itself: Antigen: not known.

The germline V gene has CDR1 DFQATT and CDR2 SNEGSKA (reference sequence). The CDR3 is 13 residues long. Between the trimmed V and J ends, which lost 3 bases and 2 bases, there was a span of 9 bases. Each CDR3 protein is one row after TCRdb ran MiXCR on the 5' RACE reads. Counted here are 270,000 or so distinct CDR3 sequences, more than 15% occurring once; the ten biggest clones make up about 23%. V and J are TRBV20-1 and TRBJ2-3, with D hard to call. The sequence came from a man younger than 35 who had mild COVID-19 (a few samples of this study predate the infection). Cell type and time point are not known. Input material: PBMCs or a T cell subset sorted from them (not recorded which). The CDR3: CSASGRITDTQYF. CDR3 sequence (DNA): TGCAGTGCTAGTGGTCGGATCACAGATACGCAGTATTTT.